Below, 28 T cell receptor beta chains from the same sample are listed, as sequenced in a study of T cell repertoires in cytomegalovirus infection. TCRdb recomputed calls from the reads with MiXCR, one row per CDR3 protein. The sample lists hundreds of thousands of distinct CDR3 sequences; about a third were seen once. These TCRs are of unknown antigen specificity. The sequencing here drew on cultured CD8+ T cells from PBMCs, taken from culture after CMV antigen stimulation. These receptor sequences come from a human donor in good health (CMV status not recorded). Some clones in this sample may be carry-over from other donors' samples.

This clonotype turned up a few times. CDR3 nucleotide sequence: TGTGCCAGCAGTTTAGTCGGCAGTTTGGCTGAAGCTTTCTTT. This translates into CASSLVGSLAEAFF. The gene calls are TRBV12-3 or TRBV12-4 and TRBJ1-1, with D hard to call. CDR3 size: 14 residues. The V end was cut by 1 base, the J end by 6 bases, with 12 bases between.

In its sample, this clonotype was seen many times. The V call is TRBV7-9, the J call TRBJ1-5, with a weak D call TRBD1 (6 bases). CDR1 is SEHNR and CDR2 is FQNEAQ in the germline V gene (reference sequence). Trimming removed 0 bases at V and 4 bases at J, with 7 bases between. The CDR3 runs 14 residues. CDR3 DNA sequence: TGTGCCAGCAGCTTAGCAGGGGGGAATCAGCCCCAGCATTTT. Encoded protein: CASSLAGGNQPQHF.

V usage is TRBV11-2 and J usage is TRBJ2-3; D call uncertain. Trimming stripped 3 bases from V and 0 bases from J, with 16 bases between. The CDR3 consists of 17 residues. Germline CDR1 and CDR2: SGHAT and FQNNGV. The CDR3 reads CASSLDGPALSTDTQYF. The CDR3 bases are TGTGCCAGCAGCTTGGACGGACCAGCCCTTAGCACAGATACGCAGTATTTT. Based on the CDR3 plus reference TRBV11-2 and TRBJ2-3, the full variable domain is EAGVAQSPRYKIIEKRQSVAFWCNPISGHATLYWYQQILGQGPKLLIQFQNNGVVDDSQLPKDRFSAERLKGVDSTLKIQPAKLEDSAVYLCASSLDGPALSTDTQYFGPGTRLTVL.

Of note for this clonotype: The junction differs from germline at one of its ends, possibly a read error. The rearrangement joins TRBV2 to TRBJ1-1, with TRBD1 matching over 7 bases. The CDR3 spans 15 residues. Looked up from germline, CDR1 is SNHLY and CDR2 is FYNNEI. CDR3 DNA: TGTGCCAGTAGTGACCCCGGGACAGTTTACACTGAAGCTTTCTTT. Its protein is CASSDPGTVYTEAFF. The variable domain in full, with the rest retrieved from reference TRBV2 and TRBJ1-1, is EPEVTQTPSHQVTQMGQEVILRCVPISNHLYFYWYRQILGQKVEFLVSFYNNEISEKSEIFDDQFSVERPDGSNFTLKIRSTKLEDSAMYFCASSDPGTVYTEAFFGQGTRLTVV.

There are many counts of this clonotype. This chain connects TRBV6-5 to TRBJ2-3; a weak D match, TRBD2 (6 bases). CDR3 size: 14 residues. CDR1 MNHEY and CDR2 SVGAGI come from the germline V gene. V lost 1 base and J lost 3, with 8 bases in between. The CDR3 region is CASSYYRGTDTQYF. The CDR3 nucleotides read TGTGCCAGCAGTTACTACCGGGGGACAGATACGCAGTATTTT.

This chain uses TRBV29-1 with TRBJ2-7; D remains unclear. Germline lookup yields CDR1 SQVTM and CDR2 ANQGSEA. Deletions cut 3 bases from V and 0 bases from J, with 6 bases between. There are 12 residues in the CDR3. This CDR3 is CSVEDASYEQYF. The CDR3 DNA reads as TGCAGCGTTGAGGACGCCTCCTACGAGCAGTACTTC.

The V and J genes are TRBV27 and TRBJ1-2, with TRBD1 as a possible D gene (5 bases). The CDR3 extends over 13 amino acids. V lost 11 bases and J 2 bases, leaving 15 bases between the germline ends. The V gene's germline CDR1 is MNHEY and CDR2 SMNVEV (reference sequence). CDR3 in DNA: TGTGCCTCGGGGGTGGGAGCCAACTATGGCTACACCTTC. This codes for CASGVGANYGYTF.

The sample holds a few counts of this clonotype. The chain recombines TRBV6-6 with TRBJ1-1; D is undetermined. The CDR3 contains 17 residues. From germline, CDR1 is MNHNY and CDR2 SVGAGI (reference sequence). Deletions cut 3 bases from V and 0 bases from J, with 17 bases between. CDR3 nucleotides: TGTGCCAGCAGTTATTCTTCAAGACTGCCGATGAACACTGAAGCTTTCTTT. This encodes CASSYSSRLPMNTEAFF.

This clonotype showed up many times. Here the CDR3 reads CASIPWGDQNTGELFF. The DNA for the CDR3 is TGTGCCAGCATTCCTTGGGGGGATCAGAACACCGGGGAGCTGTTTTTT. This rearrangement joins TRBV28 to TRBJ2-2; D is possibly TRBD2 (6 bases). This CDR3 comprises 16 residues. In germline, CDR1 is MDHEN, CDR2 SYDVKM. Trimming removed 7 bases at V and 1 base at J, with 16 bases between.

The chain combines TRBV24-1 with TRBJ1-1; D unresolved. The V and J ends lost 1 base and 8 bases respectively, with 13 bases between them. The CDR3 loop spans 14 amino acids. Germline assignment: CDR1 KGHDR and CDR2 SFDVKD. Here the CDR3 DNA reads TGTGCCACCAGTGATTTCTCTTCGCCCCACGAAGCTTTCTTT. Residues: CATSDFSSPHEAFF.

The rearrangement links TRBV19 to TRBJ1-2; D may be TRBD1 (5 bases). With 7 bases removed from V and 6 bases from J, the gap between germline ends came to 15 bases. CDR3 size: 13 residues. Looked up from germline, CDR1 is LNHDA and CDR2 is SQIVND (reference sequence). The CDR3 loop reads CASTPGRGHGYTF. The CDR3 coding sequence is TGTGCCAGTACCCCGGGGCGAGGGCATGGCTACACCTTC.

The genes are TRBV2 and TRBJ2-1; TRBD1 aligns across 7 bases. The CDR3 has 15 residues. The ends lost 3 bases at V and 8 bases at J; junction bases unmatched: 10. CDR1 and CDR2 from the germline V gene are SNHLY and FYNNEI. This CDR3 is CASSDLDRWLDEQFF. CDR3 nucleotides: TGTGCCAGCAGTGACTTGGACAGGTGGTTAGATGAGCAGTTCTTC.

With respect to this clonotype: One end of the junction is discordant with germline, which a read error may explain. The chain combines TRBV20-1 with TRBJ2-7; D might be TRBD2 (7 bases). The germline V gene has CDR1 DFQATT and CDR2 SNEGSKA (reference sequence). This CDR3 spans 13 amino acids. This chain's CDR3 is CSARTGGGYGQYF. CDR3 nucleotide sequence: TGCAGTGCTAGAACGGGCGGGGGCTACGGGCAGTACTTC.

The chain uses TRBV12-3 or TRBV12-4 and TRBJ2-7, with D hard to call. The V end was cut by 3 bases, the J end by 0 bases, with 12 bases between. The CDR3 spans 15 residues. The CDR3 DNA follows: TGTGCCAGCAGTTTTGAGGACCTAAACTCCTACGAGCAGTACTTC. It yields the protein CASSFEDLNSYEQYF.

This chain joins TRBV7-9 and TRBJ1-2; D possibly corresponds to TRBD1 (6 bases). V was clipped by 4 bases and J by 6 bases, with 18 bases between them. The CDR3 covers 15 residues. Germline V gene data show CDR1 as SEHNR and CDR2 as FQNEAQ (reference sequence). The CDR3 DNA follows: TGTGCCAGCAGCTCGCCGTTCGGACAGAACGATGGCTACACCTTC. Its translation is CASSSPFGQNDGYTF.

J is TRBJ2-3 and V is TRBV7-9; 7 nucleotides agree with TRBD2. The trim removed 10 bases at V and 1 base at J, leaving 8 bases unmatched. The V gene's germline CDR1 is SEHNR and CDR2 FQNEAQ (reference sequence). This CDR3 has 14 amino acids. The CDR3 DNA follows: TGTGCCACCGTAAGACTAGCCCGCACAGATACGCAGTATTTT. It specifies CATVRLARTDTQYF.

In its sample, this clonotype was seen a few times. J is TRBJ2-3 and V is TRBV6-2 or TRBV6-3; 11 positions agree with TRBD2. The CDR3 covers 20 residues. V lost 7 bases to trimming and J lost 0 bases; unmatched junction nucleotides: 18. Germline loops: CDR1 MNHEY, CDR2 SVGEGT. CDR3 bases: TGTGCCAGCACCCAGATTGACCTAGCGGGGGGCTTCACTAGCACAGATACGCAGTATTTT. Its protein product is CASTQIDLAGGFTSTDTQYF.

The chain combines TRBV20-1 with TRBJ2-2; a possible D gene is TRBD2 (5 bases). The CDR3 extends over 13 amino acids. Per germline, CDR1 DFQATT and CDR2 SNEGSKA (reference sequence). Deletions cut 3 bases from V and 8 bases from J, with 13 bases between. CDR3 sequence reads: CSASGLGQGELFF. CDR3 DNA sequence: TGCAGTGCTAGCGGACTCGGGCAAGGGGAGCTGTTTTTT.

In its sample, this clonotype was seen a few times. CDR3 sequence (DNA): TGTGCCAGCAGCACCATCGGGGGGCAGTTAGGGGATGAGCAGTTCTTC. Amino acid sequence: CASSTIGGQLGDEQFF. The chain links TRBV28 to TRBJ2-1; D may be TRBD2 (7 bases). Germline V lookup: CDR1 MDHEN, CDR2 SYDVKM. The CDR3 has 16 amino acids. V was trimmed by 6 bases and J by 8 bases, leaving 23 bases between them.

This clonotype was picked up a small number of times. CDR3 nucleotide sequence: TGTGCCAGCAGGGCGGGACATTCCTACGAGCAGTACTTC. It yields the protein CASRAGHSYEQYF. The rearrangement links TRBV6-1 to TRBJ2-7; D may match TRBD1 or TRBD2 (6 bases each). Germline V gives CDR1 MNHNS, CDR2 SASEGT. V was cut by 6 bases and J by 1 base, with 10 bases left in between. This CDR3 region has 13 residues.

This clonotype has a handful of counts. The chain is built from TRBV25-1 and TRBJ1-6; 7 bases agree with TRBD1. The CDR3 contains 15 residues. The germline V gene encodes CDR1 MGHDK and CDR2 SYGVNS. Trimming cost V 6 bases and J 7 bases; bases outside gene matches: 9. The CDR3 loop reads CASSGTDSSNSPLHF. The CDR3 bases are TGTGCCAGCAGCGGGACAGACTCTTCCAATTCACCCCTCCACTTT.

The chain combines TRBV19 with TRBJ1-5; 9 bases are a match to TRBD1. The CDR3 contains 15 residues. After removal of 7 bases from V and 3 bases from J, the junction contained 7 bases not matched to a gene. The germline V gene encodes CDR1 LNHDA and CDR2 SQIVND (reference sequence). CDR3 nucleotides: TGTGCCAGTAACATGGGACAGGGCGACAATCAGCCCCAGCATTTT. This sequence encodes CASNMGQGDNQPQHF.

The rearrangement joins TRBV12-3 or TRBV12-4 to TRBJ2-3; no clear D. V lost 7 bases to trimming and J lost 2 bases, with 10 bases between them. The CDR3 is 13 residues long. CDR3 DNA: TGTGCCAGCACCCCCCTCCTCACAGATACGCAGTATTTT. It translates to CASTPLLTDTQYF.

The V and J genes are TRBV7-8 and TRBJ2-7; the D gene is possibly TRBD1 (5 bases). V lost 4 bases, J lost 5 bases, and 18 bases lay in between. Germline CDR1 is SGHVS and CDR2 is FQNEAQ. CDR3 length: 15 amino acids. The CDR3 nucleotides are TGTGCCAGCAGCTCCCATCAGTACAGGCTCCACGAGCAGTACTTC. Translating it yields CASSSHQYRLHEQYF. Full variable domain (missing parts from reference TRBV7-8 and TRBJ2-7): GAGVSQSPRYKVAKRGQDVALRCDPISGHVSLFWYQQALGQGPEFLTYFQNEAQLDKSGLPSDRFFAERPEGSVSTLKIQRTQQEDSAVYLCASSSHQYRLHEQYFGPGTRLTVT.

This clonotype was found many times. The chain is built from TRBV7-6 and TRBJ1-4, with D possibly matching TRBD1 (5 bases). Germline values: CDR1 SGHVS, CDR2 FNYEAQ. V lost 5 bases to trimming and J lost 8 bases, with 15 bases between them. This CDR3 is built from 14 residues. In nucleotides, the CDR3 is TGTGCCAGCAGCACCCCCGGGGGGGAGGAAAAACTGTTTTTT. It is translated as CASSTPGGEEKLFF.

This chain connects TRBV28 to TRBJ2-1; D is ambiguous. The CDR3 contains 12 residues. Looked up from germline, CDR1 is MDHEN and CDR2 is SYDVKM. V was clipped by 5 bases and J by 8 bases, with 10 bases between them. CDR3 region: CASSQEDHEQFF. CDR3 bases: TGTGCCAGCAGTCAGGAAGACCATGAGCAGTTCTTC.

The chain couples TRBV27 to TRBJ1-5, with D tentatively TRBD1 (6 bases). The CDR3 length is 16 residues. V lost 5 bases, J lost 7 bases, and 21 bases lay in between. Germline V gene data show CDR1 as MNHEY and CDR2 as SMNVEV (reference sequence). CDR3: CASSPTTGGQGQPQHF. The CDR3 DNA sequence: TGTGCCAGCAGTCCCACCACCGGCGGCCAGGGGCAGCCCCAGCATTTT.

V gene TRBV7-8 combines with J gene TRBJ1-5; D is unclear. V was shortened by 5 bases and J by 3 bases, with 8 bases between the two germline ends. CDR1 and CDR2 from the germline V gene are SGHVS and FQNEAQ. The CDR3 runs to 13 residues. The chain's CDR3 is CASSAGYNQPQHF. DNA of the CDR3: TGTGCCAGCAGCGCGGGGTACAATCAGCCCCAGCATTTT.